This T cell receptor (beta chain) stems from a study of identical twins. The table lists this clonotype with a few counts. The CDR3 totals 15 residues. The ends lost 0 bases at V and 0 bases at J; junction bases unmatched: 0. Germline V gene sequence: CDR1 SGHRS, CDR2 YFSETQ. TCRdb re-analysed the 5' RACE reads in MiXCR, keeping a single row per CDR3 protein. The sample contains 540,000 or so distinct CDR3 sequences, around 22% of which appear only once. These data were also reused for a study on yellow fever vaccine responses in identical twins.

The sample was CD4+ T cells sorted from blood. The receptor's source is a woman younger than 35 in good health. V gene TRBV5-1 combines with J gene TRBJ2-5; 9 nucleotides align to TRBD1. CDR3 in DNA: TGCGCCAGCAGCTTGGACAGGGGGCACCAAGAGACCCAGTACTTC. Protein sequence: CASSLDRGHQETQYF. Looking up the rest from reference TRBV5-1 and TRBJ2-5 gives the full variable domain: KAGVTQTPRYLIKTRGQQVTLSCSPISGHRSVSWYQQTPGQGLQFLFEYFSETQRNKGNFPGRFSGRQFSNSRSEMNVSTLELGDSALYLCASSLDRGHQETQYFGPGTRLLVL.